This record concerns one TCR beta chain sequence. The antigen remains unidentified. This sample is part of a study of spatial heterogeneity in lung cancer. Study findings and constraints: At tumor resection, ubiquitous expanded TCRs were detected in blood more often than later.

TCRdb used MiXCR to reprocess the 5' RACE reads, holding one entry per CDR3 protein. The sample lists about 50,000 distinct CDR3 sequences, 7.5% to 8% occurring once. The V gene's germline CDR1 is SGHNT and CDR2 YYREEE (reference sequence). This CDR3 has 15 amino acids. V lost 0 bases, J lost 9 bases, and 16 bases lay in between. Sample time point: sample taken at primary tumor resection. The authors sequenced whole RNA from tumor, nontumor lung or frozen PBMC without sorting. The sample was PBMCs, taken at surgery. The source is a female donor with early-stage non-small cell lung cancer. The rearrangement joins TRBV5-4 to TRBJ2-1, with D tentatively TRBD2 (8 bases). The CDR3 is CASSLAAGAGGEQFF. CDR3 nucleotides: TGTGCCAGCAGCTTGGCAGCGGGGGCAGGGGGTGAGCAGTTCTTC.